A single sample is the source of the 30 T cell receptor beta chains below, sequenced in a study of cytomegalovirus exposure and HLA in healthy donors. This PCR relied on a set of 60 Vbeta primers and 13 Jbeta primers. Produced via immunoSEQ multiplex PCR; TCRdb's table is partial and in-frame only. The data show about 190,000 clones, around 75% seen once. The sequenced sample was PBMCs. The receptors stem from a woman aged 30 to 39 in good health and CMV-seronegative.

This clone was seen more than once but under ten times. The chain uses TRBV2 and TRBJ2-7; 10 positions match TRBD2. Germline CDR1 is SNHLY and CDR2 is FYNNEI. The junction had 16 bases not matched to a gene; V was cut back by 8 bases and J by 3 bases. This CDR3 is 17 amino acids long. For the CDR3, the DNA is TGTGCCAGCGGATTAACCGAGGGACTAGCGACTAGCTACGAGCAGTACTTC. Protein product: CASGLTEGLATSYEQYF. Filled out from reference TRBV2 and TRBJ2-7, the complete variable domain reads EPEVTQTPSHQVTQMGQEVILRCVPISNHLYFYWYRQILGQKVEFLVSFYNNEISEKSEIFDDQFSVERPDGSNFTLKIRSTKLEDSAMYFCASGLTEGLATSYEQYFGPGTRLTVT.

The V and J genes are TRBV7-9 and TRBJ2-2; a weak D match, TRBD1 (6 bases). Deletions cut 4 bases from V and 2 bases from J, with 14 bases between. CDR1 and CDR2 (germline): SEHNR, FQNEAQ (reference sequence). The CDR3 is 16 amino acids. This CDR3 is CASSSRVQGNTGELFF. DNA for the CDR3: TGTGCCAGCAGCTCGCGGGTACAGGGAAACACCGGGGAGCTGTTTTTT.

The rearrangement joins TRBV10-1 to TRBJ2-2, with 8 bases aligning to TRBD2. CDR3 length: 18 residues. Germline V gives CDR1 WNHNN, CDR2 SYGVQD (reference sequence). After removal of 2 bases from V and 5 bases from J, the junction contained 13 bases not matched to a gene. The CDR3 coding sequence is TGCGCCAGCAGTGAGGGATTGGGGGCTAGCGGGCGGACCGGGGAGCTGTTTTTT. Residues: CASSEGLGASGRTGELFF.

The rearrangement uses TRBV27 and TRBJ2-1, with 7 bases lining up with TRBD2. Germline CDR1 reads MNHEY; CDR2 reads SMNVEV (reference sequence). The CDR3 length is 15 residues. With V trimmed by 4 bases and J by 10 bases, 13 bases remained unmatched. In DNA, the CDR3 is TGTGCCAGCAGTTGGGCGGGGAAAGCGGGAAGGGAGCAGTTCTTC. Translation gives CASSWAGKAGREQFF.

The V and J genes are TRBV7-2 and TRBJ2-2, with TRBD1 matching over 8 bases. Per the germline V gene, CDR1 is SGHTA and CDR2 is FQGNSA. With V trimmed by 5 bases and J by 1 base, 6 bases remained unmatched. CDR3 length equals 16 residues. DNA of the CDR3: TGTGCCAGCAGCCCACGGACAGGGATGAACACCGGGGAGCTGTTTTTT. Translating gives CASSPRTGMNTGELFF.

The rearrangement joins TRBV27 to TRBJ1-2; D may be TRBD1 (6 bases). This CDR3 has 16 amino acids. V shed 2 bases and J shed 4 bases, with 17 bases lying between them. The V gene's germline CDR1 is MNHEY and CDR2 SMNVEV (reference sequence). The CDR3 coding sequence is TGTGCCAGCAGTTTAGTTAGGGGGATGGGGCTCTATGGCTACACCTTC. Translating gives CASSLVRGMGLYGYTF.

This chain links TRBV18 with TRBJ1-3; D is perhaps TRBD1 (6 bases). Trimming cost V 6 bases and J 3 bases, with 21 bases left between them. Germline CDR1 and CDR2: KGHSH and LQKENI. This CDR3 comprises 17 residues. Here the CDR3 DNA reads TGTGCCAGCTCCCCTAGGACAGCCCGACCTGTTGGAAACACCATATATTTT. The encoded protein is CASSPRTARPVGNTIYF.

The CDR3 DNA follows: TGTGCCAGCTCACCACTGGACACATATGGCTACACCTTC. It codes for CASSPLDTYGYTF. The rearrangement links TRBV18 to TRBJ1-2; D is possibly TRBD1 (5 bases). Germline V lookup: CDR1 KGHSH, CDR2 LQKENI. This CDR3 comprises 13 residues. Between the trimmed V and J ends, which lost 1 base and 5 bases, there was a span of 8 bases.

The chain recombines TRBV7-9 with TRBJ2-1, with D uncertain. The germline V gene encodes CDR1 SEHNR and CDR2 FQNEAQ (reference sequence). V was trimmed by 5 bases and J by 4 bases, leaving 12 bases between them. CDR3 length equals 14 residues. CDR3 nucleotides: TGTGCCAGCAGCCCCCGACACCTTTACAATGAGCAGTTCTTC. It is translated as CASSPRHLYNEQFF.

This clone is a singleton in its sample. The rearrangement uses TRBV19 and TRBJ1-5; D is ambiguous. V was trimmed by 3 bases and J by 3 bases, leaving 9 bases between them. The CDR3 has 14 amino acids. From germline, CDR1 is LNHDA and CDR2 SQIVND (reference sequence). This CDR3 is CASSMGRNNQPQHF. The DNA of the CDR3 is TGTGCCAGTAGTATGGGGAGGAACAATCAGCCCCAGCATTTT.

The chain combines TRBV9 with TRBJ2-4; 7 bases are a match to TRBD2. The CDR3 runs to 17 residues. Trimming cost V 0 bases and J 6 bases; bases outside gene matches: 12. CDR1 is SGDLS, CDR2 YYNGEE, per germline. In nucleotides, the CDR3 is TGTGCCAGCAGCGTAGCGGGAGGTGGCTGGGATCGAAACATTCAGTACTTC. As protein: CASSVAGGGWDRNIQYF.

This rearrangement joins TRBV7-9 to TRBJ1-2, with 8 nucleotides matching TRBD1. This CDR3 comprises 17 residues. CDR1 and CDR2 (germline): SEHNR, FQNEAQ (reference sequence). The V segment lost 5 bases and the J segment 14 bases; nucleotides outside the gene matches: 25. Here the CDR3 reads CASSRWGQAVRGPPTTF. CDR3 coding DNA: TGTGCCAGCAGCCGATGGGGACAGGCTGTCCGGGGGCCCCCTACGACCTTC.

The V gene is TRBV6-1, the J gene TRBJ2-7, with 9 positions matching TRBD1. Germline CDR1 and CDR2: MNHNS and SASEGT. Trimming cost V 1 base and J 3 bases; bases outside gene matches: 10. CDR3 length: 17 amino acids. CDR3 sequence reads: CASSEDRPGQGYYEQYF. The CDR3 DNA follows: TGTGCCAGCAGTGAAGATCGTCCGGGACAGGGTTACTACGAGCAGTACTTC.

V gene TRBV6-1 combines with J gene TRBJ1-6; perhaps TRBD1 as D (6 bases). The CDR3 covers 13 residues. Germline CDR1 and CDR2: MNHNS and SASEGT. V gave up 8 bases and J gave up 10 bases, with 15 bases separating them. CDR3 sequence: CASRGGAGSPLHF. The CDR3 DNA reads as TGTGCCAGCCGAGGGGGGGCAGGATCACCCCTCCACTTT.

Concerning this clone: One end of the junction fails to match germline, which may point to a read error. Within the sample, other DNA sequences also encode this same CDR3. The V call is TRBV2, the J call TRBJ2-3, with 7 bases identical to TRBD1. The CDR3 consists of 16 residues. Germline lookup yields CDR1 SNHLY and CDR2 FYNNEI. This CDR3 is CASSQPQGKSGDTQYF. DNA for the CDR3: TGCGCCAGCAGTCAGCCACAGGGGAAGTCGGGGGATACGCAGTATTTT.

The V gene is TRBV15, the J gene TRBJ1-2, with 8 bases aligning to TRBD1. Germline V CDR1 and CDR2: LNHNV, YYDKDF (reference sequence). This CDR3 contains 14 residues. Trimming took 6 bases from V and 5 from J; bases not matched to a gene: 8. The DNA of the CDR3 is TGTGCCACCAGAGGACAGGGCCGGGGGTATGGCTACACCTTC. Amino acid sequence: CATRGQGRGYGYTF.

This chain links TRBV7-3 with TRBJ2-5, with 12 bases matching TRBD2. CDR3 length: 15 residues. The germline V gene has CDR1 SGHTA and CDR2 FQGTGA. V was clipped by 6 bases and J by 5 bases; unmatched bases: 7. The CDR3 protein is CASSSSGGERETQYF. CDR3 coding DNA: TGTGCCAGCAGTTCTAGCGGGGGGGAGCGGGAGACCCAGTACTTC.

This clone was counted between two and nine times. The chain uses TRBV4-2 and TRBJ2-1; 12 bases agree with TRBD2. The CDR3 contains 16 residues. V lost 0 bases and J lost 7; bases outside the gene matches: 4. Germline V gene sequence: CDR1 LGHNA, CDR2 YNFKEQ. For the CDR3, the DNA is TGTGCCAGCAGCCAAGAGTGGCTAGCGGGGGGGAATGAGCAGTTCTTC. It codes for CASSQEWLAGGNEQFF.

This clone was seen a handful of times. The chain employs TRBV9 and TRBJ2-1, with TRBD1 as a possible D gene (6 bases). The germline V gene encodes CDR1 SGDLS and CDR2 YYNGEE. The CDR3 is 17 residues long. Trimming shortened V by 1 base and J by 0 bases, and 14 bases separated the two germline ends. CDR3 protein: CASSVNSRGSSYNEQFF. CDR3 DNA: TGTGCCAGCAGCGTAAATTCGAGGGGGAGCTCCTACAATGAGCAGTTCTTC.

J is TRBJ1-5 and V is TRBV5-5; no firm D call. This CDR3 has 15 residues. Trimming cost V 6 bases and J 1 base, with 14 bases left between them. The germline gives CDR1 SGHKS, CDR2 YYEKEE (reference sequence). CDR3 nucleotide sequence: TGTGCCAGCACCGCGTCAGGCGGGAGCAATCAGCCCCAGCATTTT. It encodes CASTASGGSNQPQHF.

In regard to this clone: One end of the junction is discordant with germline, which a read error may explain. The chain joins TRBV20-1 to TRBJ1-2; D may be TRBD1 (5 bases). Germline V CDR1 and CDR2: DFQATT, SNEGSKA (reference sequence). There are 9 residues in the CDR3. The DNA for the CDR3 is TGCAGTCCACGGGGGGTCTCTCACTTC. Amino acid sequence: CSPRGVSHF.

The chain uses TRBV6-1 and TRBJ1-2, with a tentative D call TRBD1 (6 bases). CDR3 length equals 12 residues. Trimming took 5 bases from V and 10 from J, leaving 14 bases between them. Germline V gene sequence: CDR1 MNHNS, CDR2 SASEGT. The CDR3 coding sequence is TGTGCCAGCAGTCAGACAGGACTGATCTACACCTTC. Its protein product is CASSQTGLIYTF.

The CDR3 loop reads CASSQGTGNEQFF. For the CDR3, the DNA is TGCGCCAGCAGCCAAGGGACAGGGAATGAGCAGTTCTTC. The chain recombines TRBV4-3 with TRBJ2-1, with 8 bases aligning to TRBD1. The trim removed 1 base at V and 7 bases at J, leaving 0 bases unmatched. The CDR3 is 13 amino acids. From germline, CDR1 is LGHNA and CDR2 YSLEER.

This clone occurred a few times. V gene TRBV5-1 combines with J gene TRBJ1-6, with a weak D call TRBD1 (6 bases). CDR1 and CDR2 from the germline V gene are SGHRS and YFSETQ. Trimming removed 3 bases at V and 7 bases at J, with 23 bases between. This CDR3 contains 18 residues. In DNA form, the CDR3 reads TGCGCCAGCAGCTCGAAGGGTACAGGGTCCCCGAAAAATTCACCCCTCCACTTT. It codes for CASSSKGTGSPKNSPLHF.

The genes are TRBV5-1 and TRBJ2-3; D perhaps matches TRBD1 (6 bases). The germline V gene has CDR1 SGHRS and CDR2 YFSETQ. There are 16 residues in the CDR3. The V end lost 0 bases, the J end lost 2 bases, and 13 bases lay between the germline ends. CDR3 nucleotide sequence: TGCGCCAGCAGCTTGGTTGGGGACACCCACACAGATACGCAGTATTTT. Its protein product is CASSLVGDTHTDTQYF.

The chain uses TRBV5-1 and TRBJ2-3; 14 nucleotides agree with TRBD2. V lost 3 bases to trimming and J lost 6 bases; unmatched junction nucleotides: 6. Germline V CDR1 and CDR2: SGHRS, YFSETQ. This CDR3 comprises 16 residues. CDR3 loop: CASSWGGLAGDDTQYF. Written as DNA, the CDR3 is TGCGCCAGCAGCTGGGGGGGACTAGCGGGAGATGATACGCAGTATTTT.

This clone was detected only a few times. This chain links TRBV7-3 with TRBJ2-1; D possibly corresponds to TRBD1 (6 bases). The germline V gene encodes CDR1 SGHTA and CDR2 FQGTGA. The CDR3 sequence is 16 residues long. V was shortened by 2 bases and J by 1 base, with 12 bases between the two germline ends. The CDR3 protein is CASSLLQGRSYNEQFF. CDR3 bases: TGTGCCAGCAGCTTATTACAGGGAAGGTCCTACAATGAGCAGTTCTTC. Variable domain in full (rest from reference TRBV7-3 and TRBJ2-1): GAGVSQTPSNKVTEKGKYVELRCDPISGHTALYWYRQSLGQGPEFLIYFQGTGAADDSGLPNDRFFAVRPEGSVSTLKIQRTERGDSAVYLCASSLLQGRSYNEQFFGPGTRLTVL.

V gene TRBV2 combines with J gene TRBJ2-7; possibly TRBD1 for D (6 bases). Per germline, CDR1 SNHLY and CDR2 FYNNEI. V was cut by 1 base and J by 2 bases, with 12 bases left in between. This CDR3 comprises 15 residues. CDR3 nucleotide sequence: TGTGCCAGCAGTGAAGGACAGGCGGCGACCTACGAGCAGTACTTC. It is translated as CASSEGQAATYEQYF.

The rearrangement links TRBV7-3 to TRBJ1-2, with 11 positions matching TRBD1. Germline CDR1 is SGHTA and CDR2 is FQGTGA. The CDR3 has 16 residues. J lost 1 base, V lost 0 bases, and 1 base had no gene match. The CDR3 DNA sequence: TGTGCCAGCAGCTTAACCGGGACAGGGGGTAACTATGGCTACACCTTC. Amino acids: CASSLTGTGGNYGYTF.

This chain uses TRBV7-6 with TRBJ2-3; 11 nucleotides agree with TRBD2. V shed 2 bases and J 0 bases; nucleotides not matched to a gene: 1. The CDR3 spans 16 residues. The germline gives CDR1 SGHVS, CDR2 FNYEAQ. The chain's CDR3 is CASSLRTSGSTDTQYF. Here the CDR3 DNA reads TGTGCCAGCAGCTTAAGGACTAGCGGGAGCACAGATACGCAGTATTTT.